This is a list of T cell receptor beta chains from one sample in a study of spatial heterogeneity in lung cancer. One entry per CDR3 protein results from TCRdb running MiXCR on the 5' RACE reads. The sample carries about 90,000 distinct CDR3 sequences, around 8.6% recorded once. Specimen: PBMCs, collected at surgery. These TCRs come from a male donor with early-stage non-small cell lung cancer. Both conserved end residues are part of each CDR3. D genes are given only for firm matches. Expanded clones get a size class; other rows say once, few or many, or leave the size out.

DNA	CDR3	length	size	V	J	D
TGTGCCAGCAGCTACACTAGCGGGAGCTCCTACAATGAGCAGTTCTTC	CASSYTSGSSYNEQFF	16	few	TRBV7-2	TRBJ2-1	TRBD2
TGTGCCAGCAGCTTAGACTGGGGAACAGATACGCAGTATTTT	CASSLDWGTDTQYF	14	-	TRBV7-2	TRBJ2-3	-
TGCAGCGTTGTTGTTCAGGGGAACACTGAAGCTTTCTTT	CSVVVQGNTEAFF	13	many	TRBV29-1	TRBJ1-1	-
TGTGCCAGCAGCACCTCCGGGACAGCGGACGAGCAGTACTTC	CASSTSGTADEQYF	14	few	TRBV5-4	TRBJ2-7	TRBD1
TGTGCCAGCAGTTGGACAAGGGCACCTACCGGGGAGCTGTTTTTT	CASSWTRAPTGELFF	15	few	TRBV7-9	TRBJ2-2	-
TGTGCCAGCAGCTTAGAGTCAGGGGACGAGCAGTACTTC	CASSLESGDEQYF	13	few	TRBV7-2	TRBJ2-7	-
TGTGCCAGCTCACCGGACGGTTCCCAAGAGACCCAGTACTTC	CASSPDGSQETQYF	14	many	TRBV18	TRBJ2-5	-
TGTGCCATCAGTGAGTCACCCGGGGACGAGCAGTACTTC	CAISESPGDEQYF	13	-	TRBV10-3	TRBJ2-7	-
TGTGCCAGCAGCAAAGAGGGCAGGCACCTCACCTATGGGACTGAAGCTTTCTTT	CASSKEGRHLTYGTEAFF	18	few	TRBV21-1	TRBJ1-1	-
TGTGCCATCAGTGAGGAGGGGGTCAGGGGAAAAGCATCTTTT	CAISEEGVRGKASF	14	-	TRBV10-3	TRBJ1-1	-
TGTGCCAGCAGCTTGACTGACAGGGCCGCGAACACCGGGGAGCTGTTTTTT	CASSLTDRAANTGELFF	17	many	TRBV7-3	TRBJ2-2	TRBD1
TGTGCCAGCAGCCAAGAGGCCGTCTCAACGACGGGAGCCCTCCTCCAAGCTTTCTTT	CASSQEAVSTTGALLQAFF	19	few	TRBV4-2	TRBJ1-1	-
TGTGCCAGCAGTGCCCCCGATTCGGGAAGGCAAGAGACCCAGTACTTC	CASSAPDSGRQETQYF	16	medium-sized	TRBV7-2	TRBJ2-5	-
TGCAGCGTTGAAGTACAGCCCAATCAGCCCCAGCATTTT	CSVEVQPNQPQHF	13	-	TRBV29-1	TRBJ1-5	-
TGCAGTGCTTCGGACAGGGAACGGAGGGAAAAACTGTTTTTT	CSASDRERREKLFF	14	many	TRBV20-1	TRBJ1-4	TRBD1
TGCAGCTGGGGACAGGTCCGGAATGAGCAGTTCTTC	CSWGQVRNEQFF	12	-	TRBV29-1	TRBJ2-1	TRBD1
TGTGCCAGCAAAACAGCGGGAACTAACTATGGCTACACCTTC	CASKTAGTNYGYTF	14	-	TRBV3-1	TRBJ1-2	-
TGTGCCAGCAGTTTGGACAGTTTCAATCAGCCCCAGCATTTT	CASSLDSFNQPQHF	14	few	TRBV6-5	TRBJ1-5	-
TGTGCCAGCAGTACTAACACCGGCTCCACCTACGAGCAGTACTTC	CASSTNTGSTYEQYF	15	many	TRBV28	TRBJ2-7	-
TGTGCCAGCAGCTTATACCGAAATCAGCCCCAGCATTTT	CASSLYRNQPQHF	13	-	TRBV7-2	TRBJ1-5	-
TGCGCCAGCAGCCGGGACAGTATCTATGGCTACACCTTC	CASSRDSIYGYTF	13	many	TRBV5-1	TRBJ1-2	TRBD1
TGTGCCAGCAGTTTAGGGGACAGCCTGACCCAGTACTTC	CASSLGDSLTQYF	13	many	TRBV28	TRBJ2-5	TRBD1
TGCAGCGCGGGACAACCTAATGAAAAACTGTTTTTT	CSAGQPNEKLFF	12	-	TRBV29-1	TRBJ1-4	-
TGTGCCAGCAGCCTCCGCCGGGACAGATACAATGAGCAGTTCTTC	CASSLRRDRYNEQFF	15	many	TRBV4-2	TRBJ2-1	TRBD1
TGTGCCAGTAGTATAGGGGGCCTCAACTATGGCTACACCTTC	CASSIGGLNYGYTF	14	few	TRBV19	TRBJ1-2	-
TGTGCCAGTACAGCCCCTGGCAACAGGGGGCGAGAGACCCAGTACTTC	CASTAPGNRGRETQYF	16	few	TRBV28	TRBJ2-5	TRBD1
TGTGCCAGCAAAGACCGAGAGGGGCCCCAGCATTTT	CASKDREGPQHF	12	many	TRBV14	TRBJ1-5	-
TGCGCCAGCAGCCAAGACGACATACAGGGCTACGAGCAGTACTTC	CASSQDDIQGYEQYF	15	many	TRBV4-1	TRBJ2-7	-
TGTGCCACCAGTGAGTCCGGCGAGTACATTCAGTACTTC	CATSESGEYIQYF	13	few	TRBV24-1	TRBJ2-4	-
TGTGCCAGCAGCTTATTTAAAGGGGCGGGCTATGGCTACACCTTC	CASSLFKGAGYGYTF	15	-	TRBV7-2	TRBJ1-2	-
TGCGCCAGCAGCCAAGGGACCTCTTCGGGGACTGAAGCTTTCTTT	CASSQGTSSGTEAFF	15	-	TRBV4-1	TRBJ1-1	-
TGTGCCAGCAGCCAAGGCAGGGGAGCCTTCGGGACCCAGTACTTC	CASSQGRGAFGTQYF	15	many	TRBV4-2	TRBJ2-5	-
TGTGCCAGTTCCAGCGGGAGGGGAGATACGCAGTATTTT	CASSSGRGDTQYF	13	many	TRBV19	TRBJ2-3	TRBD2
TGTGCCAGTACTGAGTCGGGGACCTCCTACGAGCAGTACTTC	CASTESGTSYEQYF	14	-	TRBV6-2/TRBV6-3	TRBJ2-7	-
TGCGCCAGCAGCTTGGCGGGACAGCTCCAAGAGACCCAGTACTTC	CASSLAGQLQETQYF	15	-	TRBV5-1	TRBJ2-5	TRBD1
TGTGCCAGCAGTTTATACGGTAGCGGGAGCCCAGATACGCAGTATTTT	CASSLYGSGSPDTQYF	16	-	TRBV27	TRBJ2-3	TRBD2
TGTGCCACCAGCACAGCCGGGACAGGGAATTACGAGCAGTACTTC	CATSTAGTGNYEQYF	15	-	TRBV15	TRBJ2-7	TRBD1
TGTGCCAGCAGCTCCTCGACTAGCGGGAAAGAGACCCAGTACTTC	CASSSSTSGKETQYF	15	few	TRBV7-9	TRBJ2-5	TRBD2
TGTGCCAGCAGCGCCGGACAGGGGTCAGATACGCAGTATTTT	CASSAGQGSDTQYF	14	many	TRBV9	TRBJ2-3	TRBD1
TGTGCCAGCAGTTTAGAGGGTTCGAGCAATCAGCCCCAGCATTTT	CASSLEGSSNQPQHF	15	many	TRBV27	TRBJ1-5	-
TGTGCCAGCAGCTTGGACAGGGGGGCCTACAATGAGCAGTTCTTC	CASSLDRGAYNEQFF	15	-	TRBV5-4	TRBJ2-1	TRBD1
TGTGCCAGCAGCTTAGCGAGTCAGGGGGCCTTCGAGCAGTACTTC	CASSLASQGAFEQYF	15	few	TRBV7-9	TRBJ2-7	TRBD1
TGTGCCAGCTCACCATTGGAAGGTGAAAAACTGTTTTTT	CASSPLEGEKLFF	13	-	TRBV18	TRBJ1-4	-